A single sample is the source of the 4 T cell receptor beta chains below, sequenced in a study of blood T cell repertoires in COVID-19. The repertoire was sequenced with immunoSEQ multiplex PCR; TCRdb's copy has only in-frame clones and lacks some. The table has approximately 53,000 clones, about 90% seen once. The source material was peripheral blood. All receptors come from a human donor in a cohort sampled during active COVID-19.

The chain couples TRBV11-2 to TRBJ2-5; 7 bases are a match to TRBD2. Unmatched junction bases numbered 6, after V lost 2 bases and J lost 3 bases. This CDR3 contains 15 residues. Germline CDR1 and CDR2: SGHAT and FQNNGV. The CDR3, as DNA: TGTGCCAGCAGCTTATCCGGAGGGAGGGAAGAGACCCAGTACTTC. Protein sequence: CASSLSGGREETQYF.

J is TRBJ2-7 and V is TRBV6-5; 10 bases are a match to TRBD2. V was pared by 6 bases and J by 4 bases, with 9 bases of the junction left unmatched. The CDR3 extends over 15 amino acids. Looked up from germline, CDR1 is MNHEY and CDR2 is SVGAGI. In nucleotides, the CDR3 is TGTGCCAGCAGGGCCGGGACTAGCGAGAAATACGAGCAGTACTTC. It encodes CASRAGTSEKYEQYF.

V is TRBV7-2 and J is TRBJ1-5; D is perhaps TRBD1 (6 bases). The CDR3 consists of 15 residues. The germline gives CDR1 SGHTA, CDR2 FQGNSA. Trimming stripped 4 bases from V and 2 bases from J, with 12 bases between. The CDR3 bases are TGTGCCAGCAGCTCAATTAAGGGGGGCAATCAGCCCCAGCATTTT. Translated, it gives CASSSIKGGNQPQHF. Full variable domain (remainder filled in from reference TRBV7-2 and TRBJ1-5): GAGVSQSPSNKVTEKGKDVELRCDPISGHTALYWYRQSLGQGLEFLIYFQGNSAPDKSGLPSDRFSAERTGGSVSTLTIQRTQQEDSAVYLCASSSIKGGNQPQHFGDGTRLSIL.

The DNA for the CDR3 is TGTGCCAGCAGGAGATCCGGGACAGACAGGCACGAGCAGTACTTC. Translating gives CASRRSGTDRHEQYF. This chain links TRBV6-6 with TRBJ2-7; 7 bases map to TRBD1. The CDR3 extends over 15 amino acids. With V trimmed by 6 bases and J by 5 bases, 13 bases remained unmatched. Per the germline V gene, CDR1 is MNHNY and CDR2 is SVGAGI (reference sequence).